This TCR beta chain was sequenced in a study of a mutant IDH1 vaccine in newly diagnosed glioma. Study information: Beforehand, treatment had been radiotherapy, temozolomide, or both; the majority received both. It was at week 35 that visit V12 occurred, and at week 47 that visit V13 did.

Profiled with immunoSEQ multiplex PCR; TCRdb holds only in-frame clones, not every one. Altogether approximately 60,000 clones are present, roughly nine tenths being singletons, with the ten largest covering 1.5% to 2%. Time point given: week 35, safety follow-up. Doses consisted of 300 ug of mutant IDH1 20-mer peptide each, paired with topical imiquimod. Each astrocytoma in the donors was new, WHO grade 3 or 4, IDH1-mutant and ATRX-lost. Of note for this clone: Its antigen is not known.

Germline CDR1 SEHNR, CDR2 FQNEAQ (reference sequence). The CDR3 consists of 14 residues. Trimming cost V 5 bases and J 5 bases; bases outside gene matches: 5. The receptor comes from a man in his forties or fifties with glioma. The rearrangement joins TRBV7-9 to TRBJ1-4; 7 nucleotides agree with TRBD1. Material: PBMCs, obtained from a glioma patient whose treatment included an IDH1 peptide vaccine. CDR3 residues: CASSPKQGNEKLFF. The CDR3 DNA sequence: TGTGCCAGCAGCCCCAAACAGGGGAATGAAAAACTGTTTTTT.